This T cell receptor beta chain originates from a study of blood T cell repertoires in COVID-19. The overall study: There were acute and convalescent COVID-19 samples, and they came from the United States, Italy and Spain.

With V trimmed by 0 bases and J by 3 bases, 4 bases remained unmatched. This CDR3 has 15 residues. Per the authors' pipeline: Estimation of nucleated cell counts relied on the amplification of reference gene primers. The assay was immunoSEQ multiplex PCR, and TCRdb's table has in-frame clones only and misses some. V and J calls and clone size follow that table, whereas D and trimming were derived from the DNA. The repertoire includes about 190,000 clones, over 60% of them detected once, and 26% sits in the top ten. This clone was recorded only once. Sequences were obtained from peripheral blood. The origin of this receptor is a woman in her 70s with acute or convalescent COVID-19. V gene TRBV5-7 combines with J gene TRBJ2-7; TRBD2 matches 9 bases. TRBV5-7 is identified as an open reading frame with a role that is uncertain. The CDR3 DNA is TGTGCCAGCAGCTTGGTAGCGGGAGCCGACTACGAGCAGTACTTC. This sequence encodes CASSLVAGADYEQYF.